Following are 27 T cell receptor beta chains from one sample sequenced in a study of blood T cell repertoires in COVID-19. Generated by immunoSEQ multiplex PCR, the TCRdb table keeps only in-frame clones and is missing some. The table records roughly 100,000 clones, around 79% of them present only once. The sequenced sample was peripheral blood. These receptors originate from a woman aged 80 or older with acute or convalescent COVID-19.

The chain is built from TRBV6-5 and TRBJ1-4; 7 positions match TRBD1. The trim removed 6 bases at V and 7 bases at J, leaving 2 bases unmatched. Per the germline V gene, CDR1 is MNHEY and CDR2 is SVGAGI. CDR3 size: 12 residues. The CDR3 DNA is TGTGCCAGCAGGAGACAGGGTGAAAAACTGTTTTTT. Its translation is CASRRQGEKLFF.

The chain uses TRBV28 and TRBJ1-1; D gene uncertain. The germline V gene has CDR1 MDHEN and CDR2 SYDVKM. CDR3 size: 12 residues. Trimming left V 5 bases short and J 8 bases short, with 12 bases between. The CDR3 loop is CASSAKRQEAFF. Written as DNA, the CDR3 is TGTGCCAGCAGTGCCAAGAGACAAGAAGCTTTCTTT.

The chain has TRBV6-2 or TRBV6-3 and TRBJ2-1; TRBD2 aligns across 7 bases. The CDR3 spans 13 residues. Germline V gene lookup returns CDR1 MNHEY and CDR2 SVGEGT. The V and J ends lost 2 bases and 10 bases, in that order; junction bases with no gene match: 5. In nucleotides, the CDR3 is TGTGCCAGCAGTTACCCCCGAGCGGGGGAGCAGTTCTTC. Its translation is CASSYPRAGEQFF.

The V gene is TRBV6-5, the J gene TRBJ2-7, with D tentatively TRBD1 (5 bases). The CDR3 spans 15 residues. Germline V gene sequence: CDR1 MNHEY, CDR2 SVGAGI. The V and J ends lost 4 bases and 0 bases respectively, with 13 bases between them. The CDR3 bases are TGTGCCAGCAGTTCCAGGGCGTTTAACTCCTACGAGCAGTACTTC. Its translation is CASSSRAFNSYEQYF.

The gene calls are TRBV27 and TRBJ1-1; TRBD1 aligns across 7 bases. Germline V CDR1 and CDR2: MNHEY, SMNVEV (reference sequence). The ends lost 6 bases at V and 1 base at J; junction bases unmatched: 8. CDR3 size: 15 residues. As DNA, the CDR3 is TGTGCCAGCAGACTAAAGGGGGCCGGGAACACTGAAGCTTTCTTT. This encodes CASRLKGAGNTEAFF.

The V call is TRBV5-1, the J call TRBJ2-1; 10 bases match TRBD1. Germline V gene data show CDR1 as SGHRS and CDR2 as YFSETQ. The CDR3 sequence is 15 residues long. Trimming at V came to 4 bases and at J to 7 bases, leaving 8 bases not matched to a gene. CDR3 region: CASSGGQGMVNEQFF. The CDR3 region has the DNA TGCGCCAGCAGCGGGGGACAGGGGATGGTGAATGAGCAGTTCTTC.

For the CDR3, the DNA is TGTGCCAGTAGTATAACCCGCGGGGGTGACACAGATACGCAGTATTTT. This gives the protein CASSITRGGDTDTQYF. The chain combines TRBV19 with TRBJ2-3, with 7 positions matching TRBD2. The CDR3 runs 16 residues. V lost 2 bases to trimming and J lost 2 bases; unmatched junction nucleotides: 7. Germline V lookup: CDR1 LNHDA, CDR2 SQIVND (reference sequence).

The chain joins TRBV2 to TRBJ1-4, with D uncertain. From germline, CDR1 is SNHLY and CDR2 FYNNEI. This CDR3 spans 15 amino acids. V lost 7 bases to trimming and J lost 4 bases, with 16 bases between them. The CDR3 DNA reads TGTGCCAGCACGGCCCCGGGAAAGGGTAATGAAAAACTGTTTTTT. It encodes CASTAPGKGNEKLFF.

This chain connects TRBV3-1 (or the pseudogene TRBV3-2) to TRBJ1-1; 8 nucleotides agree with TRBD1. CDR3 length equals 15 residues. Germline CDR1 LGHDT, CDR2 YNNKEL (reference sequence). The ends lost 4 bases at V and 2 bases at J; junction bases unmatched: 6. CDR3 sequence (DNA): TGTGCCAGCAGCCTAAGGACAGGGAGTAACACTGAAGCTTTCTTT. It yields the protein CASSLRTGSNTEAFF.

In DNA form, the CDR3 reads TGTGCCAGCAGCGTGGTCCCGGGGGACTCACCCCTCCACTTT. As protein: CASSVVPGDSPLHF. This sequence joins TRBV9 and TRBJ1-6; tentatively, D is TRBD1 (5 bases). V was clipped by 2 bases and J by 10 bases, with 13 bases between them. Germline loops: CDR1 SGDLS, CDR2 YYNGEE. The CDR3 sequence is 14 residues long.

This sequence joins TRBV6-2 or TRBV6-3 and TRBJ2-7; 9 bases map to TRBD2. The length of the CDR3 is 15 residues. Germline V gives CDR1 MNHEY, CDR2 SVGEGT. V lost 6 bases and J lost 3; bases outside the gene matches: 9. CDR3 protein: CASSPPLAGIYEQYF. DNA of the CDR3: TGTGCCAGCAGCCCCCCTCTAGCGGGAATCTACGAGCAGTACTTC.

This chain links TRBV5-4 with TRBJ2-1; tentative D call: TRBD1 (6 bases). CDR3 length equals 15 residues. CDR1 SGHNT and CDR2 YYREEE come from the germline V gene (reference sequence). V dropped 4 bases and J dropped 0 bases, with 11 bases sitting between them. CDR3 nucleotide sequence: TGTGCCAGCAGCCTGACAGGAAGCTCCTACAATGAGCAGTTCTTC. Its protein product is CASSLTGSSYNEQFF.

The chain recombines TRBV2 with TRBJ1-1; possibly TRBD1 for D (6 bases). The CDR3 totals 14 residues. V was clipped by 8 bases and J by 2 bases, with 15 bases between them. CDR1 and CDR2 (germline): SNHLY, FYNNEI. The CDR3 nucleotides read TGTGCCAGCGCCATGGGGGGGCCCAACACTGAAGCTTTCTTT. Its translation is CASAMGGPNTEAFF.

CDR3 protein: CSVAVEGTEAFF. For the CDR3, the DNA is TGCAGCGTTGCTGTTGAGGGCACTGAAGCTTTCTTT. The chain uses TRBV29-1 and TRBJ1-1; D not certain. CDR3 length: 12 residues. Germline V gives CDR1 SQVTM, CDR2 ANQGSEA. V was pared by 4 bases and J by 4 bases, with 10 bases between.

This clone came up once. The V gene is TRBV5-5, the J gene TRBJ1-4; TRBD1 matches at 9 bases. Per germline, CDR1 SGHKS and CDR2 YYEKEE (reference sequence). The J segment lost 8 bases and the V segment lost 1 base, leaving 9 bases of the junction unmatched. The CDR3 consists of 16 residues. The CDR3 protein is CASSLSLGQGEEKLFF. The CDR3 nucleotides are TGTGCCAGCAGCTTGAGTTTGGGACAGGGTGAGGAAAAACTGTTTTTT. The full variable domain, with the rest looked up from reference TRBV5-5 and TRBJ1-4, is DAGVTQSPTHLIKTRGQQVTLRCSPISGHKSVSWYQQVLGQGPQFIFQYYEKEERGRGNFPDRFSARQFPNYSSELNVNALLLGDSALYLCASSLSLGQGEEKLFFGSGTQLSVL.

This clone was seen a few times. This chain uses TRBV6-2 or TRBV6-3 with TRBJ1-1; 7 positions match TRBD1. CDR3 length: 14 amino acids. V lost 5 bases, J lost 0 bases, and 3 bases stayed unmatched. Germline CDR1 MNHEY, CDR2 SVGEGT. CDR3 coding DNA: TGTGCCAGCAGTAAACAGGGGCTGAACACTGAAGCTTTCTTT. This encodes CASSKQGLNTEAFF.

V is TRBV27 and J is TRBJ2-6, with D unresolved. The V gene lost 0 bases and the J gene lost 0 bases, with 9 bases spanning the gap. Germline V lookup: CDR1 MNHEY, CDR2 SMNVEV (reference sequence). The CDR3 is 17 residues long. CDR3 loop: CASSLSPSRSGANVLTF. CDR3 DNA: TGTGCCAGCAGTTTATCCCCAAGCCGCTCTGGGGCCAACGTCCTGACTTTC. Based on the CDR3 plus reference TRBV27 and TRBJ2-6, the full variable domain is EAQVTQNPRYLITVTGKKLTVTCSQNMNHEYMSWYRQDPGLGLRQIYYSMNVEVTDKGDVPEGYKVSRKEKRNFPLILESPSPNQTSLYFCASSLSPSRSGANVLTFGAGSRLTVL.

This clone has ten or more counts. In DNA form, the CDR3 reads TGCAGCGTTGACTCGGGACAGGGGGCGAATGGCTACACCTTC. Its protein is CSVDSGQGANGYTF. The rearrangement uses TRBV29-1 and TRBJ1-2; the match to TRBD1 covers 12 bases. J was trimmed by 6 bases and V by 3 bases; bases with no gene match: 5. Germline-derived CDR1 and CDR2 are SQVTM and ANQGSEA. The CDR3 consists of 14 residues.

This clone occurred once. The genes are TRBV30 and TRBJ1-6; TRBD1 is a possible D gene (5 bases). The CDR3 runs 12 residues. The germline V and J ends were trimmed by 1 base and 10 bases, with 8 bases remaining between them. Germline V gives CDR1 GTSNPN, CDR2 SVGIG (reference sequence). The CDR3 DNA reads TGTGCCTGGAGTGGGGGCCGGTCACCCCTCCACTTT. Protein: CAWSGGRSPLHF.

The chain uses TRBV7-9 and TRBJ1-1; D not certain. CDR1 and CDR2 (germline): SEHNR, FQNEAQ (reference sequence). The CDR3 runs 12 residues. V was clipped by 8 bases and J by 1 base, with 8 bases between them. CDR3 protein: CASLAQNTEAFF. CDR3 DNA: TGTGCCAGCTTGGCCCAGAACACTGAAGCTTTCTTT.

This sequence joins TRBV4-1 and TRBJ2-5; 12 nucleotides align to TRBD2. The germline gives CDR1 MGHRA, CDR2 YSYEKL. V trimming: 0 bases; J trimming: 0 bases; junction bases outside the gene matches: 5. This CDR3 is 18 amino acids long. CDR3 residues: CASSQEEGTSGYQETQYF. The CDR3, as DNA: TGCGCCAGCAGCCAAGAAGAAGGGACTAGCGGGTACCAAGAGACCCAGTACTTC.

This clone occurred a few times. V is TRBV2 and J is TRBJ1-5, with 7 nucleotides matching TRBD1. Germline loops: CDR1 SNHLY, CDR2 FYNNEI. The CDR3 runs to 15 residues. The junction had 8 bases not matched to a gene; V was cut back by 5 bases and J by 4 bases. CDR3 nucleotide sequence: TGTGCCAGCAGTCGCTTACAGGGGAAAAATCAGCCCCAGCATTTT. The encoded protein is CASSRLQGKNQPQHF.

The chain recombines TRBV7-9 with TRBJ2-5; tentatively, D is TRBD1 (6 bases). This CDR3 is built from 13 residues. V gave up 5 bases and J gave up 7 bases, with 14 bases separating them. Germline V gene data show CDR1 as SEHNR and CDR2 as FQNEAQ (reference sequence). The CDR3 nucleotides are TGTGCCAGCAGCAAGGACAGCCTTCGGACCCAGTACTTC. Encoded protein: CASSKDSLRTQYF. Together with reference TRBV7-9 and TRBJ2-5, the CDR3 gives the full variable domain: DTGVSQNPRHKITKRGQNVTFRCDPISEHNRLYWYRQTLGQGPEFLTYFQNEAQLEKSRLLSDRFSAERPKGSFSTLEIQRTEQGDSAMYLCASSKDSLRTQYFGPGTRLLVL.

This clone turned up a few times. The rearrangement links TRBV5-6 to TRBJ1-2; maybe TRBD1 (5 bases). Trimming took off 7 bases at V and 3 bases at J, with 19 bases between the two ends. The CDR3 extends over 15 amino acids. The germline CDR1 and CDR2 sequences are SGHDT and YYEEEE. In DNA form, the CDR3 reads TGTGCCAGCGTGGCAGGGATCGGTTTTGACTATGGCTACACCTTC. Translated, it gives CASVAGIGFDYGYTF. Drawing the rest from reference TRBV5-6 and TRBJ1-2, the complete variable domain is DAGVTQSPTHLIKTRGQQVTLRCSPKSGHDTVSWYQQALGQGPQFIFQYYEEEERQRGNFPDRFSGHQFPNYSSELNVNALLLGDSALYLCASVAGIGFDYGYTFGSGTRLTVV.

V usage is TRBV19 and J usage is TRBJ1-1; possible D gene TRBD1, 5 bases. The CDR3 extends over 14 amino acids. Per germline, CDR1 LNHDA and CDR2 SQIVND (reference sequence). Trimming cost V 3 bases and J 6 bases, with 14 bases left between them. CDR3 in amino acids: CASSMQGIGAEAFF. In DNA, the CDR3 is TGTGCCAGTAGTATGCAGGGAATTGGGGCTGAAGCTTTCTTT.

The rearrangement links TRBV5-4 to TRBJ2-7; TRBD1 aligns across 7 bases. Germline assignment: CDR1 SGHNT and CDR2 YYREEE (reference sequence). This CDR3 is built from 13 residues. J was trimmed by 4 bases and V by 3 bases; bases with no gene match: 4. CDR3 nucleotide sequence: TGTGCCAGCAGCTGGGACAGTCAATACGAGCAGTACTTC. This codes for CASSWDSQYEQYF.

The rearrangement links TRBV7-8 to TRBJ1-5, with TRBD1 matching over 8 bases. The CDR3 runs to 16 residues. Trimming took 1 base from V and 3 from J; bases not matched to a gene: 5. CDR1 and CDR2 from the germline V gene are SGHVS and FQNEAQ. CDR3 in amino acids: CASSLGGQVSNQPQHF. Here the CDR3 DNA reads TGTGCCAGCAGCTTAGGGGGACAGGTTTCCAATCAGCCCCAGCATTTT.